A selection of T cell receptor beta chains follows, all from one sample in a study of shared T cell receptors in the human thymus. Measured with immunoSEQ multiplex PCR; TCRdb has only the in-frame clones, and not every one. The sample lists 540,000 or so clones; about 84% were seen once. The sample also formed part of further work on human thymus T cells.

Specimen: thymocytes. The receptors come from a boy in the first two years of life with a congenital heart defect. Both conserved end residues are part of each CDR3. The order of the fields is V gene, J gene, CDR3 protein.

TRBV5-1	TRBJ2-3	CASSPRARAPTDTQYF
TRBV5-8	TRBJ1-2	CASSLRTEPRPHGYTF
TRBV5-1	TRBJ2-3	CASSLVWALRGLAGVSATQYF
TRBV5-5	TRBJ2-7	CASSLEAGGKGPYEQYF
TRBV28	TRBJ2-1	CASSHPPLAGYNEQFF
TRBV6-5	TRBJ2-3	CASGQDTQYF
TRBV5-6	TRBJ2-7	CASSANRESEQYF
TRBV9	TRBJ2-2	CASSEGTGDTGELFF
TRBV5-1	TRBJ2-5	CASSWAPMGETQYF
TRBV5-1	TRBJ2-3	CASSSYRGLPGPSTDTQYF
TRBV5-8	TRBJ2-3	CASSLGPNPNTDTQYF
TRBV20-1	TRBJ2-5	CSVQGEETQYF
TRBV10-3	TRBJ2-7	CAISSGGYEQYF
TRBV6-6	TRBJ2-1	CASTGPGLAGARQFF
TRBV14	TRBJ2-1	CASSPQAGGPDNEQFF
TRBV6-4	TRBJ2-1	CASSSSGSPYNEQFF
TRBV6-5	TRBJ1-5	CASGRQGWQPQHF
TRBV4-1	TRBJ2-1	CASSQGRAGDEQFF
TRBV27	TRBJ2-6	CASSLSWTGKSGANVLTF
TRBV28	TRBJ2-5	CASSAPAEETQYF
TRBV27	TRBJ2-5	CASSSGGRETQYF
TRBV30	TRBJ2-1	CAWSVISGSGRYTYNEQFF
TRBV4-1	TRBJ2-2	CASSQVSGSSGELFF
TRBV6-1	TRBJ2-5	CASSTGETQYF
TRBV6-1	TRBJ2-7	CAIPGTASSYEQYF
TRBV27	TRBJ2-7	CASSQGRRTSYEQYF
TRBV29-1	TRBJ2-1	CSELRWASGNEQFF
TRBV16	TRBJ2-1	CASSQFIGSSYNEQFF
TRBV9	TRBJ2-7	CASSVGFPAGIDEQYF
TRBV27	TRBJ1-5	CASSLTIEQGGNQPQHF
TRBV6-6	TRBJ1-4	CASSQTGGASNEKLFF
TRBV6-5	TRBJ2-1	CASSSLGDRGDNEQFF
TRBV11-2	TRBJ2-7	CASSPTGLAGVSFSYEQYF
TRBV4-3	TRBJ2-7	CASSPDEGQLYEQYF
TRBV23-1	TRBJ2-7	CAPPKDRVYEQYF
TRBV30	TRBJ2-7	CAWDSPGQGYEQYF
TRBV10-3	TRBJ2-1	CAIGATSYNEQFF
TRBV4-3	TRBJ2-1	CASSQDLTSSYNEQFF
TRBV28	TRBJ2-7	CASSLWGGSYEQYF
TRBV9	TRBJ2-3	CASSPGRGGYTDTQYF
TRBV6-5	TRBJ1-2	CASSYDRICGYTF
TRBV28	TRBJ1-2	CASSLNGFYGYTF
TRBV5-8	TRBJ2-7	CASSLFAGSSYEQYF
TRBV5-6	TRBJ2-7	CASSLAGQASSYEQYF
TRBV4-3	TRBJ2-1	CASSQDGRSGHYNEQFF
TRBV5-5	TRBJ1-3	CASSLAGASGNTIYF
TRBV28	TRBJ1-5	CASTPQQGNRIQPQHF
TRBV21-1	TRBJ2-7	CASSQRTSGSYEQYF
TRBV2	TRBJ2-1	CASSVRTSGAYNEQFF
TRBV5-1	TRBJ2-3	CASSLATGLAGGGVRTDTQYF
TRBV28	TRBJ1-5	CASTGWGQPQHF
TRBV5-1	TRBJ1-4	CASSRTVNEKLFF
TRBV28	TRBJ2-2	CASVRSGSGELFF
TRBV5-5	TRBJ1-3	CASRPGQEQNTIYF
TRBV12-5	TRBJ1-5	CASGLDIGTPHLWNQPQHF
TRBV2	TRBJ1-4	CASSRGRSEKLFF
TRBV6-4	TRBJ2-7	CASSLSGRISEQYF
TRBV10-3	TRBJ2-7	CAISESIIGTSGMFEQYF
TRBV6-5	TRBJ2-1	CASSYWGGGASREQFF
TRBV6-5	-	CASSRLRDRADEQYF